What follows are 20 T cell receptor beta chains derived from one specimen sequenced in a study of shared clonotypes between healthy human individuals. In the naive CD8 group, cells lacked CD45RO and were positively selected for CCR7, so terminally differentiated effector memory CD45RA+ cells were left out. Produced via immunoSEQ multiplex PCR; TCRdb's table is partial and in-frame only. The sample gives approximately 740,000 clones, 85% to 95% of which show up once; around 24% is in the top ten. The specimen was naive CD8+ T cells sorted from blood. These receptors originate from a man in his thirties or forties in good health.

This clone occurred once. The CDR3 is CASSPTSGPYEQYF. The CDR3 bases are TGTGCCAGCAGTCCTACTAGCGGTCCCTACGAGCAGTACTTC. The genes are TRBV6-6 and TRBJ2-7; 8 nucleotides align to TRBD2. The V segment lost 5 bases and the J segment 2 bases; nucleotides outside the gene matches: 5. The CDR3 is made up of 14 amino acids. Germline lookup yields CDR1 MNHNY and CDR2 SVGAGI (reference sequence).

On this clone itself: This probably arose from a read error, given a far larger clone one base away. This chain uses TRBV5-5 with TRBJ2-1; D not resolved. V shed 0 bases and J shed 0 bases, with 1 base lying between them. The CDR3 extends over 13 amino acids. In germline, CDR1 is SGHKS, CDR2 YYEKEE (reference sequence). CDR3 bases: TGTGCCAGCAGCTTGGCCTCCTACAATGAGCAGTTCTTC. Translating gives CASSLASYNEQFF.

V gene TRBV28 combines with J gene TRBJ1-2, with 8 bases fitting TRBD1. Germline V gives CDR1 MDHEN, CDR2 SYDVKM. V shed 5 bases, J shed 2 bases, and the junction held 7 bases outside the gene matches. This CDR3 has 15 amino acids. The CDR3 spells CASSQRTGRNYGYTF. The CDR3 region has the DNA TGTGCCAGCAGTCAACGGACAGGGAGGAACTATGGCTACACCTTC.

V gene TRBV11-2 combines with J gene TRBJ2-7; D assignment may be TRBD1 or TRBD2 (5 bases each). The CDR3 consists of 16 residues. With 4 bases removed from V and 0 bases from J, the gap between germline ends came to 16 bases. Looked up from germline, CDR1 is SGHAT and CDR2 is FQNNGV. The CDR3 sequence: CASSSPRDGASYEQYF. The CDR3 DNA reads TGTGCCAGCAGCTCCCCAAGGGACGGAGCCTCCTACGAGCAGTACTTC.

This chain links TRBV27 with TRBJ2-3; D may be TRBD2 (6 bases). Germline V gene data show CDR1 as MNHEY and CDR2 as SMNVEV (reference sequence). The CDR3 consists of 14 residues. Between the trimmed V and J ends, which lost 7 bases and 4 bases, there was a span of 15 bases. CDR3 loop: CASTRRGYADTQYF. The CDR3 region has the DNA TGTGCCAGCACCCGGAGGGGTTATGCAGATACGCAGTATTTT.

The rearrangement joins TRBV7-2 to TRBJ2-1, with 12 bases fitting TRBD2. Looked up from germline, CDR1 is SGHTA and CDR2 is FQGNSA. The CDR3 has 15 residues. V shed 3 bases, J shed 8 bases, and the junction held 5 bases outside the gene matches. Here the CDR3 DNA reads TGTGCCAGCAGCTTCGGACTAGCGGGAATGGATGAGCAGTTCTTC. This encodes CASSFGLAGMDEQFF.

The gene calls are TRBV7-9 and TRBJ2-7, with a weak D call TRBD2 (6 bases). CDR3 length equals 13 residues. V dropped 3 bases and J dropped 7 bases, with 13 bases sitting between them. CDR1 and CDR2 (germline): SEHNR, FQNEAQ (reference sequence). CDR3 loop: CASSLDPAGEQYF. CDR3 DNA sequence: TGTGCCAGCAGCTTGGACCCGGCGGGAGAGCAGTACTTC.

V is TRBV7-3 and J is TRBJ2-3; the D is unclear. Trimming stripped 5 bases from V and 0 bases from J, with 6 bases between. Germline V gives CDR1 SGHTA, CDR2 FQGTGA. This CDR3 is 13 amino acids long. The CDR3 is CASSAESTDTQYF. The CDR3 DNA reads TGTGCCAGCAGCGCCGAGAGCACAGATACGCAGTATTTT.

On this clone itself: An end of the junction differs from the germline gene, which may be a read error. The chain has TRBV27 and TRBJ2-7; 7 bases line up with TRBD1. The germline CDR1 and CDR2 sequences are MNHEY and SMNVEV (reference sequence). The CDR3 loop spans 14 amino acids. CDR3 sequence: CASSDRDSSSEQYF. In DNA form, the CDR3 reads TGTGCCAGCAGCGACCGGGACAGCTCCTCCGAGCAGTACTTC.

The CDR3: CASSIGLADTGELFF. DNA of the CDR3: TGTGCCAGTAGTATAGGGCTAGCGGACACCGGGGAGCTGTTTTTT. This chain links TRBV19 with TRBJ2-2; 7 positions agree with TRBD2. The germline CDR1 and CDR2 sequences are LNHDA and SQIVND (reference sequence). The CDR3 runs 15 residues. The V and J ends lost 1 base and 3 bases, in that order; junction bases with no gene match: 2.

V is TRBV11-2 and J is TRBJ2-1, with D unresolved. Germline V gene sequence: CDR1 SGHAT, CDR2 FQNNGV. V was cut by 3 bases and J by 10 bases, with 13 bases left in between. The CDR3 contains 13 residues. The CDR3 loop reads CASSLVPGQEQFF. Here the CDR3 DNA reads TGTGCCAGCAGCTTGGTCCCGGGCCAGGAGCAGTTCTTC.

V is TRBV6-5 and J is TRBJ2-7; 7 positions agree with TRBD1. This CDR3 has 14 amino acids. Germline V CDR1 and CDR2: MNHEY, SVGAGI. V was clipped by 6 bases and J by 4 bases; unmatched bases: 9. In DNA form, the CDR3 reads TGTGCCAGCAGCTACCGGGACAGAGAGTACGAGCAGTACTTC. Protein: CASSYRDREYEQYF.

With regard to this clone: The same CDR3 arises from other DNA sequences in this sample as well. The V gene is TRBV7-6, the J gene TRBJ2-3; D not resolved. Germline CDR1 reads SGHVS; CDR2 reads FNYEAQ. V shed 1 base and J shed 1 base, with 6 bases lying between them. The CDR3 consists of 14 residues. The CDR3 DNA is TGTGCCAGCAGCTTAGAACCAGGCACAGATACGCAGTATTTT. This gives the protein CASSLEPGTDTQYF. Based on the CDR3 plus reference TRBV7-6 and TRBJ2-3, the full variable domain is GAGVSQSPRYKVTKRGQDVALRCDPISGHVSLYWYRQALGQGPEFLTYFNYEAQQDKSGLPNDRFSAERPEGSISTLTIQRTEQRDSAMYRCASSLEPGTDTQYFGPGTRLTVL.

The V and J genes are TRBV4-1 and TRBJ2-3; 8 bases agree with TRBD2. This CDR3 contains 16 residues. The trim removed 0 bases at V and 6 bases at J, leaving 8 bases unmatched. Germline-derived CDR1 and CDR2 are MGHRA and YSYEKL. CDR3 loop: CASSQEGTGGPDTQYF. DNA for the CDR3: TGCGCCAGCAGCCAAGAAGGGACGGGAGGGCCTGATACGCAGTATTTT.

This clone has only a few counts. The chain recombines TRBV30 with TRBJ1-1; D perhaps matches TRBD1 (5 bases). The CDR3 is made up of 11 amino acids. V shed 4 bases and J shed 5 bases, with 8 bases lying between them. Germline loops: CDR1 GTSNPN, CDR2 SVGIG (reference sequence). CDR3 amino acids: CAWNGGTEAFF. The CDR3, as DNA: TGTGCCTGGAACGGGGGAACTGAAGCTTTCTTT.

The V gene is TRBV5-1, the J gene TRBJ1-3; D gene unclear. This CDR3 region has 16 residues. Trimming cost V 0 bases and J 4 bases, with 14 bases left between them. CDR1 is SGHRS, CDR2 YFSETQ, per germline. The chain's CDR3 is CASSLEWVGYGNTIYF. DNA of the CDR3: TGCGCCAGCAGCTTGGAATGGGTTGGGTACGGAAACACCATATATTTT.

CDR3 protein: CASSQTGDNEQFF. Here the CDR3 DNA reads TGTGCCAGCAGCCAAACGGGGGACAATGAGCAGTTCTTC. The rearrangement joins TRBV7-2 to TRBJ2-1; D is perhaps TRBD2 (6 bases). Per germline, CDR1 SGHTA and CDR2 FQGNSA. CDR3 length: 13 residues. Trimming pared 5 bases from V and 5 bases from J, leaving 10 bases between.

This chain links TRBV7-9 with TRBJ2-1; D could derive from TRBD1 or TRBD2 (6 bases each). V lost 2 bases and J lost 2, with 16 bases in between. This CDR3 contains 17 residues. Looked up from germline, CDR1 is SEHNR and CDR2 is FQNEAQ (reference sequence). CDR3 coding DNA: TGTGCCAGCAGCTTAAGGGGGGCGGGATCGCCCTACAATGAGCAGTTCTTC. This codes for CASSLRGAGSPYNEQFF.

This clone has just a few counts. This chain uses TRBV29-1 with TRBJ2-7; TRBD2 matches at 15 bases. The V gene's germline CDR1 is SQVTM and CDR2 ANQGSEA. Germline trimming cut 5 bases from V and 4 bases from J; bases unmatched to any gene: 6. The length of the CDR3 is 15 residues. CDR3 coding DNA: TGCAGCGTTTGGACTAGCGGGAGGGCCTTGTACGAGCAGTACTTC. Translation gives CSVWTSGRALYEQYF.

The CDR3 spells CASSSLWTSGSTDTQYF. The CDR3 DNA is TGCGCCAGCAGCTCCCTCTGGACTAGCGGAAGCACAGATACGCAGTATTTT. The genes are TRBV5-1 and TRBJ2-3; 10 bases map to TRBD2. The CDR3 extends over 17 amino acids. V lost 3 bases and J lost 0; bases outside the gene matches: 7. In germline, CDR1 is SGHRS, CDR2 YFSETQ. Combining the CDR3 with reference TRBV5-1 and TRBJ2-3 gives the whole variable domain KAGVTQTPRYLIKTRGQQVTLSCSPISGHRSVSWYQQTPGQGLQFLFEYFSETQRNKGNFPGRFSGRQFSNSRSEMNVSTLELGDSALYLCASSSLWTSGSTDTQYFGPGTRLTVL.